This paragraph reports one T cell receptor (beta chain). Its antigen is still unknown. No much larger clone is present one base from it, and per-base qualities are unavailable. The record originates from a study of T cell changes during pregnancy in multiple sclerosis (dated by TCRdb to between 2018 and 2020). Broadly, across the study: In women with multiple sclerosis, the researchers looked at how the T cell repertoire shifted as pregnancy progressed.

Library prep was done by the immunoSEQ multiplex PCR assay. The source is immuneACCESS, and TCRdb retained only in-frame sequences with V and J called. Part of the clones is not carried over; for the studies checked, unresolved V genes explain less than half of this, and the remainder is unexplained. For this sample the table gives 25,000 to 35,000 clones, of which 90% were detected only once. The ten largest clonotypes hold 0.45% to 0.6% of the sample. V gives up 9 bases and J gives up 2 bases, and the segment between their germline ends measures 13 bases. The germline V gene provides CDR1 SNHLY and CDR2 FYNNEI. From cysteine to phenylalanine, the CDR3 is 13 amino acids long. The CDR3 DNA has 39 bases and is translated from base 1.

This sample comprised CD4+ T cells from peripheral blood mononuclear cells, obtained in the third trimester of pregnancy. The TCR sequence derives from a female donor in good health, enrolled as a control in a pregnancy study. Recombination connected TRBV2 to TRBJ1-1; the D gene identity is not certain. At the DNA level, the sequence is TGTGCCAGGATCTTACGAAGCAACACTGAAGCTTTCTTT. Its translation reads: CARILRSNTEAFF.